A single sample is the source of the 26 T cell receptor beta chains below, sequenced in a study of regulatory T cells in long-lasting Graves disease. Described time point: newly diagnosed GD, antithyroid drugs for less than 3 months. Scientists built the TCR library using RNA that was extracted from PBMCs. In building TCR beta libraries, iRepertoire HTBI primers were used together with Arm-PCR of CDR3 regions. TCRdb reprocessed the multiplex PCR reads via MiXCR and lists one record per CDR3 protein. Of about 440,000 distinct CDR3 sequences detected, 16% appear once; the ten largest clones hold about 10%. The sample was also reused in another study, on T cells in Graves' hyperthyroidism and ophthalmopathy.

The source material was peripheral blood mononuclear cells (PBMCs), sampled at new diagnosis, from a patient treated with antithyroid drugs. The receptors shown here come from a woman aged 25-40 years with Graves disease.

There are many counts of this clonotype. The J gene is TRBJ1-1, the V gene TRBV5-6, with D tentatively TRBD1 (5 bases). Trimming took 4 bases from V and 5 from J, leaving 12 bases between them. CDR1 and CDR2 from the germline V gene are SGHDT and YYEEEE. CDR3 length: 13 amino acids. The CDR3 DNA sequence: TGTGCCAGCAGCGCGGGAGGGGCTACTGAAGCTTTCTTT. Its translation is CASSAGGATEAFF.

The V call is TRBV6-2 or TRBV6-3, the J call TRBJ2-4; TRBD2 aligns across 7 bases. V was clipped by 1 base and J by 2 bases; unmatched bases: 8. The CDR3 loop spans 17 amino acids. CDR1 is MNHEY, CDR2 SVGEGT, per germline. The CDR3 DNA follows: TGTGCCAGCAGTTACTGGCGGGAGAATCCAACCAAAAACATTCAGTACTTC. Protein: CASSYWRENPTKNIQYF.

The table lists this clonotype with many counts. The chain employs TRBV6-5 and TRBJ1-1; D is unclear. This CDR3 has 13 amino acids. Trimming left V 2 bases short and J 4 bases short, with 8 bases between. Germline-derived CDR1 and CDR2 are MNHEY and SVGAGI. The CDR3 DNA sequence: TGTGCCAGCAGTTACGGGGTAGGCACTGAAGCTTTCTTT. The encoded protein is CASSYGVGTEAFF.

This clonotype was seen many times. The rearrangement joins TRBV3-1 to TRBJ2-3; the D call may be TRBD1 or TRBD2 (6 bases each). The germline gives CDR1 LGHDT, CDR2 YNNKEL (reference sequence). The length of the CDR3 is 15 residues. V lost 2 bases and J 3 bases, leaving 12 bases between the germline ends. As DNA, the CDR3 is TGTGCCAGCAGCCAACGAGGGGGGCCAACAGATACGCAGTATTTT. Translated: CASSQRGGPTDTQYF.

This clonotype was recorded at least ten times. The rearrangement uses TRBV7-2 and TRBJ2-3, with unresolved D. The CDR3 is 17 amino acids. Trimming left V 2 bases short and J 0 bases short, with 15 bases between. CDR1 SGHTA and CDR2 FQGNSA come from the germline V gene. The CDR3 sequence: CASSLRTVITSTDTQYF. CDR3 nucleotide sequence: TGTGCCAGCAGCTTAAGGACGGTTATCACTAGCACAGATACGCAGTATTTT.

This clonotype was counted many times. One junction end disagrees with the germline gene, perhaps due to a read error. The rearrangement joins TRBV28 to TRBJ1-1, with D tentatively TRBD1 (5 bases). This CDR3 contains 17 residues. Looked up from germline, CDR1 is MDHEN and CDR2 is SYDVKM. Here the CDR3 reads CASSFLGGLGVKTEAFF. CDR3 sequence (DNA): TGTGCCAGCAGTTTTCTTGGTGGTTTGGGGGTGAAAACTGAAGCTTTCTTT. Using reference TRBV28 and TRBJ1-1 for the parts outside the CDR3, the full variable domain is DVKVTQSSRYLVKRTGEKVFLECVQDMDHENMFWYRQDPGLGLRLIYFSYDVKMKEKGDIPEGYSVSREKKERFSLILESASTNQTSMYLCASSFLGGLGVKTEAFFGQGTRLTVV.

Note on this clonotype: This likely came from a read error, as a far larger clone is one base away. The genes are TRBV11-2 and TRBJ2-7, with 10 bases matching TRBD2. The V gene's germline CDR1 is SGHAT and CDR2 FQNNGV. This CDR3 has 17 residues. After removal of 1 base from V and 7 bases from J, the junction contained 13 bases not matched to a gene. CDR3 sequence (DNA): TGTGCCAGCAGCTTAGCAGGTGGTGGGACTAGCGCGGATGAGCAGTACTTC. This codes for CASSLAGGGTSADEQYF.

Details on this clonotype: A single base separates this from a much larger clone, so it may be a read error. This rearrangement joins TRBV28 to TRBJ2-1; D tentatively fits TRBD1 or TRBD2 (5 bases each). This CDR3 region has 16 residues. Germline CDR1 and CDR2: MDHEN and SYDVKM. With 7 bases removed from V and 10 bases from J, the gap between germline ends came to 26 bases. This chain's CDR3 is CASNSPGTDISYEQFF. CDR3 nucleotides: TGTGCCAGCAATTCCCCCGGGACGGACATCTCCTACGAGCAGTTCTTC. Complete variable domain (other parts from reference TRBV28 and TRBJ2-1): DVKVTQSSRYLVKRTGEKVFLECVQDMDHENMFWYRQDPGLGLRLIYFSYDVKMKEKGDIPEGYSVSREKKERFSLILESASTNQTSMYLCASNSPGTDISYEQFFGPGTRLTVL.

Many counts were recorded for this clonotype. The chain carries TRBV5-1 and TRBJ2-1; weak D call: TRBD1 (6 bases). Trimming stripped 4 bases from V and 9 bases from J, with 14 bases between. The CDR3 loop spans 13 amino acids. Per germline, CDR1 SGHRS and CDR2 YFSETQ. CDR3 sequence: CASSRTESGEQFF. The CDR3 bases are TGCGCCAGCAGCAGGACAGAAAGCGGTGAGCAGTTCTTC.

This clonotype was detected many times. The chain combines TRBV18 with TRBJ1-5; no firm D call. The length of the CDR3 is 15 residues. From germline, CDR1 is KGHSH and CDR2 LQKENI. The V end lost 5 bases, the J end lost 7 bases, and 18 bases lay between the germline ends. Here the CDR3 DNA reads TGTGCCAGCTCATATGATCCGATTGGGATCCAGCCCCAGCATTTT. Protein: CASSYDPIGIQPQHF.

The DNA of the CDR3 is TGTGCCAGCAGTGAAGCTTGGTGGGGCAATCAGCCCCAGCATTTT. Residues: CASSEAWWGNQPQHF. The chain has TRBV6-1 and TRBJ1-5; D is ambiguous. CDR3 length equals 15 residues. Trimming removed 0 bases at V and 2 bases at J, with 8 bases between. Germline V gives CDR1 MNHNS, CDR2 SASEGT.

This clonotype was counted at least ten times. In DNA form, the CDR3 reads TGTGCCAGCAGTCTACCACGGGGACAGGGGGCGCCCAATGAGCAGTTCTTC. Translating gives CASSLPRGQGAPNEQFF. This chain links TRBV28 with TRBJ2-1, with 12 bases identical to TRBD1. This CDR3 region has 17 residues. Germline V gene data show CDR1 as MDHEN and CDR2 as SYDVKM. After removal of 5 bases from V and 6 bases from J, the junction contained 11 bases not matched to a gene.

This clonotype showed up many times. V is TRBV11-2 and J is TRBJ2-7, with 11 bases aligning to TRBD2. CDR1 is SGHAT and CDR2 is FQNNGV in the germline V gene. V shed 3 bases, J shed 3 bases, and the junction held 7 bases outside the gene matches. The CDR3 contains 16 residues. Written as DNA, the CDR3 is TGTGCCAGCAGCTTCTATACTAGCGGGAGCAGCTACGAGCAGTACTTC. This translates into CASSFYTSGSSYEQYF. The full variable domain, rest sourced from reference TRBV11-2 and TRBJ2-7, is EAGVAQSPRYKIIEKRQSVAFWCNPISGHATLYWYQQILGQGPKLLIQFQNNGVVDDSQLPKDRFSAERLKGVDSTLKIQPAKLEDSAVYLCASSFYTSGSSYEQYFGPGTRLTVT.

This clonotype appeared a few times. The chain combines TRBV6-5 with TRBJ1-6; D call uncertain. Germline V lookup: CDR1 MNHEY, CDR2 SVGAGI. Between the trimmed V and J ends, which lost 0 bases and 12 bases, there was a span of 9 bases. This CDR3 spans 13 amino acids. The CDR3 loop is CASSYSHRGPLHF. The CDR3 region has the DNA TGTGCCAGCAGTTACTCGCACCGGGGACCCCTCCACTTT.

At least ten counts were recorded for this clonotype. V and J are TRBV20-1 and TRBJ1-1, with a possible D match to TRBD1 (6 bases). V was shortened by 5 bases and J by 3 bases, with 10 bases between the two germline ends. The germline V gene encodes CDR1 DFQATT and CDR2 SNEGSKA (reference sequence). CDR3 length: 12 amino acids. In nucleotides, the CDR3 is TGCAGTGCTCGCCCAGGGGACACTGAAGCTTTCTTT. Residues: CSARPGDTEAFF.

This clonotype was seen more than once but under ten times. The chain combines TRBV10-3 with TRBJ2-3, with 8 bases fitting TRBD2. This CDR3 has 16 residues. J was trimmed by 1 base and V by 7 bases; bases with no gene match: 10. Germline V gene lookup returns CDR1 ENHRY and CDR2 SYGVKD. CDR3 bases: TGTGCCATCACGCCGGGAGGGCGGGAGGGCACAGATACGCAGTATTTT. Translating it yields CAITPGGREGTDTQYF.

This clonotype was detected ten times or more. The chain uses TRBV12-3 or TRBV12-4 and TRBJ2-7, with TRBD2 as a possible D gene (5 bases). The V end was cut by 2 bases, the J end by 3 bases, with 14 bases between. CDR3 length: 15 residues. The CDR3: CASSLRLVGVYEQYF. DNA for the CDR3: TGTGCCAGCAGTTTACGATTGGTGGGAGTCTACGAGCAGTACTTC.

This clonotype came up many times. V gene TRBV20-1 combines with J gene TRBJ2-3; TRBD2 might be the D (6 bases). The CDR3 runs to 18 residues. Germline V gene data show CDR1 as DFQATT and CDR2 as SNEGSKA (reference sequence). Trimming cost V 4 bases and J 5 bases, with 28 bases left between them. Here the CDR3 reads CSATRKGTGPILGDTQYF. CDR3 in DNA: TGCAGTGCTACCAGAAAAGGGACTGGCCCAATTCTAGGAGATACGCAGTATTTT.

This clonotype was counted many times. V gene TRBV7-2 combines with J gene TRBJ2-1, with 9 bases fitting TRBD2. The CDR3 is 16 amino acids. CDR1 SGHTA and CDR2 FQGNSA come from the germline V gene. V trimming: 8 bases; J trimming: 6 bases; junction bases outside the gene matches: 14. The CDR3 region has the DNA TGTGCCAGCCAAAGCGTAGCGGGAGCCCTGAGCAATGAGCAGTTCTTC. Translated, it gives CASQSVAGALSNEQFF. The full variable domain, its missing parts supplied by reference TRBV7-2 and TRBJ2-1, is GAGVSQSPSNKVTEKGKDVELRCDPISGHTALYWYRQSLGQGLEFLIYFQGNSAPDKSGLPSDRFSAERTGGSVSTLTIQRTQQEDSAVYLCASQSVAGALSNEQFFGPGTRLTVL.

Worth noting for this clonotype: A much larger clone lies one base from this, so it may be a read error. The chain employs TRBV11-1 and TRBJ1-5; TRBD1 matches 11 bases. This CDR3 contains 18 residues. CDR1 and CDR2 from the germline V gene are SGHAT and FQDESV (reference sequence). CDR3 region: CAGSLGVGQGGTDQPQHF. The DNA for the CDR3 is TGTGCCGGCAGCTTAGGTGTGGGACAGGGGGGGACGGATCAGCCCCAGCATTTT. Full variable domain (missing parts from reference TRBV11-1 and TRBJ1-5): EAEVAQSPRYKITEKSQAVAFWCDPISGHATLYWYRQILGQGPELLVQFQDESVVDDSQLPKDRFSAERLKGVDSTLKIQPAELGDSAMYLCAGSLGVGQGGTDQPQHFGDGTRLSIL.

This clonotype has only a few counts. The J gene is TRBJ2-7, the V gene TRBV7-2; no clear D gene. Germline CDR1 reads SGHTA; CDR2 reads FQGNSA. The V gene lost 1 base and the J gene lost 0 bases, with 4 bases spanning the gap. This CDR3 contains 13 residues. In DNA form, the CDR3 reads TGTGCCAGCAGCTTAGGACACTCCTACGAGCAGTACTTC. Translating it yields CASSLGHSYEQYF.

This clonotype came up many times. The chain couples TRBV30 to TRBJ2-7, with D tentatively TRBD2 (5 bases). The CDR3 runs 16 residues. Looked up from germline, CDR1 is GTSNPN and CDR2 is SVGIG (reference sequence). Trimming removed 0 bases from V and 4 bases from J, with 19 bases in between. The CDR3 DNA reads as TGTGCCTGGAGTGTCCCCCGAGGGAGAGTGGGTTACGAGCAGTACTTC. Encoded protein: CAWSVPRGRVGYEQYF.

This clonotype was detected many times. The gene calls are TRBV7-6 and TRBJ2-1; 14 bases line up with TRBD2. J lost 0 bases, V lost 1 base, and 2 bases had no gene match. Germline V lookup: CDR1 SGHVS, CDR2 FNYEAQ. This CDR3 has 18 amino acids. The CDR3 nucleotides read TGTGCCAGCAGCTTAGGGGGGACTAGCGGGAGCTCCTACAATGAGCAGTTCTTC. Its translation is CASSLGGTSGSSYNEQFF. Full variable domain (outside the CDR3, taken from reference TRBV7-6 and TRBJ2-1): GAGVSQSPRYKVTKRGQDVALRCDPISGHVSLYWYRQALGQGPEFLTYFNYEAQQDKSGLPNDRFSAERPEGSISTLTIQRTEQRDSAMYRCASSLGGTSGSSYNEQFFGPGTRLTVL.

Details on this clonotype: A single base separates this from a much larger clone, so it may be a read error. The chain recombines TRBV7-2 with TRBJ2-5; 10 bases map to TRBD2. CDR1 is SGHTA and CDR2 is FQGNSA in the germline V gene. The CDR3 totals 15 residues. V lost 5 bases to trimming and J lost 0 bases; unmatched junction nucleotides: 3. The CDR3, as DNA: TGTGCCAGCAGCCCACTAGCGGGGAACCAAGAGACCCAGTACTTC. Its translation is CASSPLAGNQETQYF.

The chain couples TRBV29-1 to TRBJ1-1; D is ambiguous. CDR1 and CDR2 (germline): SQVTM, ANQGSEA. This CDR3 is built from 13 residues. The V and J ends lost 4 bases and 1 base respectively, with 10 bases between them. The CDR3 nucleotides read TGCAGCGTTGGTGGGTTTTGGAACACTGAAGCTTTCTTT. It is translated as CSVGGFWNTEAFF. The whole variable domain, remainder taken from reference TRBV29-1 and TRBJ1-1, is SAVISQKPSRDICQRGTSLTIQCQVDSQVTMMFWYRQQPGQSLTLIATANQGSEATYESGFVIDKFPISRPNLTFSTLTVSNMSPEDSSIYLCSVGGFWNTEAFFGQGTRLTVV.

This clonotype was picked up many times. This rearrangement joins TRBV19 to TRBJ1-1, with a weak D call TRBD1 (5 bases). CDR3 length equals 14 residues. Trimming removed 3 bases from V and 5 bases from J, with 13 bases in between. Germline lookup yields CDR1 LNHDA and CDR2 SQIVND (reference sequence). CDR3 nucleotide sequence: TGTGCCAGTAGTATCGGCAGGGACCGGACTGAAGCTTTCTTT. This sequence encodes CASSIGRDRTEAFF.